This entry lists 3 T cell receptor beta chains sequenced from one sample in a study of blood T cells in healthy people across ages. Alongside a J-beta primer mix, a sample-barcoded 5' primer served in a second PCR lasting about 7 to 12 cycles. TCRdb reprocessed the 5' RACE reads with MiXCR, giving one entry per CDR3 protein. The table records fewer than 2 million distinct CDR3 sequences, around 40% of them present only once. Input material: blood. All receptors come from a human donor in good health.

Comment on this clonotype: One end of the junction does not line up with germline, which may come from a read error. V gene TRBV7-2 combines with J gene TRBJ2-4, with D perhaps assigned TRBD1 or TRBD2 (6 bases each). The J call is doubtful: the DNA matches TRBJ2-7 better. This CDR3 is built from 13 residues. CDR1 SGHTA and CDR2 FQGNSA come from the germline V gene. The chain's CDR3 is CANSPRGLYEQYF. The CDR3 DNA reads TGTGCCAACAGCCCCCGGGGGCTCTACGAGCAGTACTTC.

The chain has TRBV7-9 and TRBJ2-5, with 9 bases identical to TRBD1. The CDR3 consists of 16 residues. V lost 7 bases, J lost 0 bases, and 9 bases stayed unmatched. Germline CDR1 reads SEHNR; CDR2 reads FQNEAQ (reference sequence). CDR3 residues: CASTDPTGGYQETQYF. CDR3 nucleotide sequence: TGTGCCAGCACTGATCCGACAGGGGGTTACCAAGAGACCCAGTACTTC.

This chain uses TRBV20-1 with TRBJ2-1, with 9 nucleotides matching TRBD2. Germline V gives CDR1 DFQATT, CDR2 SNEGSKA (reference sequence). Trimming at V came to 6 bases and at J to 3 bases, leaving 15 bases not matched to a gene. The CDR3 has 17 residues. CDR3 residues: CSAGLRGSGGLYNEQFF. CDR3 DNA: TGCAGTGCCGGCCTGCGGGGTAGCGGGGGCCTCTACAATGAGCAGTTCTTC.